The rows below give T cell receptor beta chains drawn from one sample of a study of cytomegalovirus exposure and HLA in healthy donors. Sequenced by immunoSEQ multiplex PCR; TCRdb stores in-frame clones only, minus some. The table includes about 190,000 clones, around 81% detected once. The sequenced sample consisted of PBMCs. The receptors derive from a woman aged 18-29 years in good health and CMV-seropositive. Both conserved end residues are part of each CDR3. The D gene is left open where the match is weak.

J gene: TRBJ2-7; D gene: TRBD1; V gene: TRBV19; CDR3 protein: CASSRGTGSFYEQYF
J gene: TRBJ1-1; D gene: .; V gene: TRBV9; CDR3 protein: CASSVSGAETEAFF
J gene: .; D gene: TRBD2; V gene: TRBV19; CDR3 protein: CASSRGLAGRGEQYF
J gene: TRBJ1-2; D gene: TRBD1; V gene: TRBV19; CDR3 protein: CASGNRDPGQANYGYTF
J gene: TRBJ2-2; D gene: .; V gene: TRBV30; CDR3 protein: CAWIPMGGRPNTGELFF
J gene: TRBJ1-6; D gene: TRBD1; V gene: TRBV4-2; CDR3 protein: CASSRTGTGSPLHF
J gene: TRBJ2-5; D gene: TRBD1; V gene: TRBV5-1; CDR3 protein: CASSRGRETQYF
J gene: TRBJ1-4; D gene: .; V gene: TRBV29-1; CDR3 protein: CSVSRGLSNEKLFF
J gene: TRBJ2-5; D gene: TRBD2; V gene: TRBV19; CDR3 protein: CASSPYLGGVETQYF
J gene: TRBJ1-1; D gene: .; V gene: TRBV30; CDR3 protein: CAWSVGRAGQGAFF
J gene: TRBJ2-3; D gene: TRBD2; V gene: TRBV5-1; CDR3 protein: CASSPRGGYGTDTQYF
J gene: TRBJ2-1; D gene: TRBD1; V gene: TRBV19; CDR3 protein: CASTDTGTGSHEQFF
J gene: TRBJ1-6; D gene: .; V gene: TRBV30; CDR3 protein: CAWDLGSPLHF
J gene: TRBJ2-5; D gene: TRBD2; V gene: TRBV6-1; CDR3 protein: CASRPSGQETQYF